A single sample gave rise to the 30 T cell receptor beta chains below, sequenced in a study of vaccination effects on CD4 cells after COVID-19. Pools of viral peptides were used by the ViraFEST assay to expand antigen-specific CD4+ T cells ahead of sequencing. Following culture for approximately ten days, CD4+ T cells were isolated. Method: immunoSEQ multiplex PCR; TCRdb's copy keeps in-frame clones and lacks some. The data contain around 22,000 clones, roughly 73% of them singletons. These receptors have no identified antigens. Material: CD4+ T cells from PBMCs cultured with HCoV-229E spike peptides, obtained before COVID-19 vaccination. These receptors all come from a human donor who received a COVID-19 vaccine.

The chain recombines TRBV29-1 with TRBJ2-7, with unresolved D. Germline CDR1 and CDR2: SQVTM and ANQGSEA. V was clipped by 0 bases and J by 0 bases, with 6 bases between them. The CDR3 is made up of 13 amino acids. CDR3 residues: CSVEDGYSYEQYF. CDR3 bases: TGCAGCGTTGAAGACGGATACTCCTACGAGCAGTACTTC.

CDR3 in amino acids: CATADFGNTIYF. The CDR3 DNA is TGTGCCACCGCCGACTTTGGAAACACCATATATTTT. The chain uses TRBV2 and TRBJ1-3; D remains ambiguous. Germline CDR1 reads SNHLY; CDR2 reads FYNNEI. The ends were cut back, 10 bases at V and 3 bases at J, with 10 bases in the middle. The CDR3 has 12 amino acids.

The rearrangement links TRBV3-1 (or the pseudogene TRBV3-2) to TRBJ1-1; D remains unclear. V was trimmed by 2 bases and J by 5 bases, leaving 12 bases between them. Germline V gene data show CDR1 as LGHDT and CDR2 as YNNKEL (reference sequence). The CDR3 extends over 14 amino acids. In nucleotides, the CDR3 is TGTGCCAGCAGCCAATCCGGAGTTTATACTGAAGCTTTCTTT. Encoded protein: CASSQSGVYTEAFF.

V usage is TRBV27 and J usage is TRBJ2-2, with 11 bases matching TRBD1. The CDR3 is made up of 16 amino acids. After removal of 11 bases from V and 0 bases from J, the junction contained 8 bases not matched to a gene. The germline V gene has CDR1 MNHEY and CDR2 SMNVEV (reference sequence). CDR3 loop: CASRDRGSSNTGELFF. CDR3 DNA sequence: TGTGCCTCCCGGGACAGGGGGTCGTCGAACACCGGGGAGCTGTTTTTT.

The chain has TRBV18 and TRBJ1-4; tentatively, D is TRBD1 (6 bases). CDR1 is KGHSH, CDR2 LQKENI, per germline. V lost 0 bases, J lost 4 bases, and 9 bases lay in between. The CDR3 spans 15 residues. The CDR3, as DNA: TGTGCCAGCTCACCACCCGGACAGAGTAATGAAAAACTGTTTTTT. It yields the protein CASSPPGQSNEKLFF.

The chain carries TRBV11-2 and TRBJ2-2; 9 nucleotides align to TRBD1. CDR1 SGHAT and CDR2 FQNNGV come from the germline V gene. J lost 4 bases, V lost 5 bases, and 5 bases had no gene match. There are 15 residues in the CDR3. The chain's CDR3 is CASSPQGAGTGELFF. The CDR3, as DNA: TGTGCCAGCAGCCCACAGGGGGCAGGCACCGGGGAGCTGTTTTTT.

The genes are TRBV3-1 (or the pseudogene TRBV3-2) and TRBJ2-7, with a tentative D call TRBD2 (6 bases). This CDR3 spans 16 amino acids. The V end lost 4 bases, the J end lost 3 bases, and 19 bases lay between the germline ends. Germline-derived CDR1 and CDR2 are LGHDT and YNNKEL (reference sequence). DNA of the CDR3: TGTGCCAGCAGCCTCACCTCCCGGGGGTACCACTACGAGCAGTACTTC. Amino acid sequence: CASSLTSRGYHYEQYF.

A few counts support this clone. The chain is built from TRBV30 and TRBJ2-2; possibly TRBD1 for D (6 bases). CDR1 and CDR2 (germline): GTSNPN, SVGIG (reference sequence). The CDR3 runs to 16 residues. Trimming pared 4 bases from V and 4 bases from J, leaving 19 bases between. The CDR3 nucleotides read TGTGCCTGGACGGTGATAACAGGGTATCGCACCGGGGAGCTGTTTTTT. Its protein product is CAWTVITGYRTGELFF.

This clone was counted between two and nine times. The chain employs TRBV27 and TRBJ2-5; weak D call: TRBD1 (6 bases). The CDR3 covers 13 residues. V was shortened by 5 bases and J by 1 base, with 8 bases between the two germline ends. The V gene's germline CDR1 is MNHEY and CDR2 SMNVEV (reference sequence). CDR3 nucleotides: TGTGCCAGCAGTACAGGGCTCCAAGAGACCCAGTACTTC. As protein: CASSTGLQETQYF.

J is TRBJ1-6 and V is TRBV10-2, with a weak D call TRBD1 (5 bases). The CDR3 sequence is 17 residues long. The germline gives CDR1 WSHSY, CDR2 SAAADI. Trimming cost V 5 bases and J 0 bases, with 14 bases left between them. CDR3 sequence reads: CASSSPAGSSYNSPLHF. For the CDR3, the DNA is TGCGCCAGCAGTTCCCCAGCAGGGAGCTCCTATAATTCACCCCTCCACTTT.

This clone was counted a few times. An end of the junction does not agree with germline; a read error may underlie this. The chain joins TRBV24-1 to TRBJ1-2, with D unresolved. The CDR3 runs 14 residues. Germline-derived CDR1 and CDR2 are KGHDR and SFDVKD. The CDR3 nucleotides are TGTGCCACCAGCGATTGGGCGTCTATCAATGGCTACACCTTC. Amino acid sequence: CATSDWASINGYTF.

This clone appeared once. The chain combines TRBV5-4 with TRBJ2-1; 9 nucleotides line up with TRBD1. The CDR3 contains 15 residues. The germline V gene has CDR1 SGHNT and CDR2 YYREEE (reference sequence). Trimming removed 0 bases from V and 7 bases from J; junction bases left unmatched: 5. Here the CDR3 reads CASSLVTGGENEQFF. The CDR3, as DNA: TGTGCCAGCAGCTTGGTGACAGGGGGGGAAAATGAGCAGTTCTTC.

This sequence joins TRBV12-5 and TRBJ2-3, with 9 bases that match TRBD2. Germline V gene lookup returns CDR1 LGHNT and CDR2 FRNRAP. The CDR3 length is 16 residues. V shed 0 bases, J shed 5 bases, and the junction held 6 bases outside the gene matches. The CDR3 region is CASGLVSTSGRDTQYF. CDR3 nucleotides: TGTGCTAGTGGTTTGGTTTCGACTAGCGGTAGAGATACGCAGTATTTT.

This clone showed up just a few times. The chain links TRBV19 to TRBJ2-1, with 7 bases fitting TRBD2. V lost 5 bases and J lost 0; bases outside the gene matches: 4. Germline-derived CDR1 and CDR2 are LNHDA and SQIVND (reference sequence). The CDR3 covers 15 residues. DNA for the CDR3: TGTGCCAGTAGTGAACTAGCGAACTCCTACAATGAGCAGTTCTTC. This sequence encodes CASSELANSYNEQFF.

CDR3 sequence (DNA): TGTGCCAGCAGCTTAGCTGGACTCAGATACGAGCAGTACTTC. It translates to CASSLAGLRYEQYF. The rearrangement links TRBV7-9 to TRBJ2-7; D is possibly TRBD2 (5 bases). The ends were cut back, 0 bases at V and 4 bases at J, with 10 bases in the middle. The CDR3 spans 14 residues. CDR1 is SEHNR, CDR2 FQNEAQ, per germline (reference sequence).

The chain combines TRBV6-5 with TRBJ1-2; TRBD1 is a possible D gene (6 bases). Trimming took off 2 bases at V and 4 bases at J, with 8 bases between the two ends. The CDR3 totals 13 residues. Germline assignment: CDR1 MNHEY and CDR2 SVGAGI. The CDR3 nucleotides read TGTGCCAGCAGTTACGACAGGAGCTATGGCTACACCTTC. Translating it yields CASSYDRSYGYTF.

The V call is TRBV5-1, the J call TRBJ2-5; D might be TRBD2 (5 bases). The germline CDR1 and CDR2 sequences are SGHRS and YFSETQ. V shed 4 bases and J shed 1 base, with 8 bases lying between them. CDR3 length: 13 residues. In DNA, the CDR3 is TGCGCCAGCAGCAGAGGGTCCCAAGAGACCCAGTACTTC. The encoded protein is CASSRGSQETQYF.

The CDR3 region has the DNA TGTGCCATTCAAAGAACAGGGGATGTTTACGAGCAGTACTTC. This encodes CAIQRTGDVYEQYF. V is TRBV10-3 and J is TRBJ2-7; 7 bases map to TRBD1. The CDR3 covers 14 residues. The V segment lost 9 bases and the J segment 4 bases; nucleotides outside the gene matches: 12. Germline lookup yields CDR1 ENHRY and CDR2 SYGVKD.

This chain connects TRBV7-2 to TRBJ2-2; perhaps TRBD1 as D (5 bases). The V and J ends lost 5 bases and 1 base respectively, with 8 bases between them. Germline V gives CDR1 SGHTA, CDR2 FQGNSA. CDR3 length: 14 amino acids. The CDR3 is CASSLQGNTGELFF. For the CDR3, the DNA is TGTGCCAGCAGCCTGCAGGGGAACACCGGGGAGCTGTTTTTT.

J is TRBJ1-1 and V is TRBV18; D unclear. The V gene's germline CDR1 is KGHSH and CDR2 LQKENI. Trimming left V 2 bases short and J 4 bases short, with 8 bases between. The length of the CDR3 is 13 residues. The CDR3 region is CASSPNEGTEAFF. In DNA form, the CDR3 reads TGTGCCAGCTCACCAAATGAGGGCACTGAAGCTTTCTTT.

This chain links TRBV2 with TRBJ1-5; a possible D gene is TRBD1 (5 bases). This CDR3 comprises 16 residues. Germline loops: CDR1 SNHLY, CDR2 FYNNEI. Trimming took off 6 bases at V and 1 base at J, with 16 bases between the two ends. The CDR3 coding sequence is TGTGCCAGCAGGGGATACGGGGGGGAAAGCAATCAGCCCCAGCATTTT. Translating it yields CASRGYGGESNQPQHF. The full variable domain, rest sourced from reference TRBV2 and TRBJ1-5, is EPEVTQTPSHQVTQMGQEVILRCVPISNHLYFYWYRQILGQKVEFLVSFYNNEISEKSEIFDDQFSVERPDGSNFTLKIRSTKLEDSAMYFCASRGYGGESNQPQHFGDGTRLSIL.

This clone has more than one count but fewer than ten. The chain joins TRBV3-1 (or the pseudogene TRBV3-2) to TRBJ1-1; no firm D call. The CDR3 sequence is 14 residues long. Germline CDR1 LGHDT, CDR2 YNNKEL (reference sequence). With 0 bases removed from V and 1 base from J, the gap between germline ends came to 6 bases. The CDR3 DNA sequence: TGTGCCAGCAGCCAAGATCGAAGGAACACTGAAGCTTTCTTT. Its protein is CASSQDRRNTEAFF.

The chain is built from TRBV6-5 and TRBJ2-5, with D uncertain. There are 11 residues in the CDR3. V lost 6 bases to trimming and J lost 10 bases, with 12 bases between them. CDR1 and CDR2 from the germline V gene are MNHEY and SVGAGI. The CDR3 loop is CASSTPRGQYF. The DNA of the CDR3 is TGTGCCAGCAGCACTCCTCGCGGCCAGTACTTC.

The CDR3 reads CASSRGRADTQYF. Written as DNA, the CDR3 is TGTGCCAGCAGTCGGGGAAGGGCAGATACGCAGTATTTT. The rearrangement joins TRBV6-4 to TRBJ2-3; a weak D match, TRBD2 (5 bases). Deletions cut 5 bases from V and 4 bases from J, with 10 bases between. The CDR3 is made up of 13 amino acids. Germline V CDR1 and CDR2: MRHNA, SNTAGT.

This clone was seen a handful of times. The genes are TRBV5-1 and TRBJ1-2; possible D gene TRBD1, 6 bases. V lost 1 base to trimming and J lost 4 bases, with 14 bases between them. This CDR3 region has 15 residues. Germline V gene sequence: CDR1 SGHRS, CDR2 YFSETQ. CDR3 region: CASSLQPQGGYGYTF. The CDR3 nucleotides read TGCGCCAGCAGCTTGCAACCACAGGGCGGCTATGGCTACACCTTC.

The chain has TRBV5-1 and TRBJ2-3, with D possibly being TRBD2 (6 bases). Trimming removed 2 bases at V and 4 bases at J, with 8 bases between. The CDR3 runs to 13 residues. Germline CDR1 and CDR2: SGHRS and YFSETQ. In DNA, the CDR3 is TGCGCCAGCAGCTTTTCGGGAGCAGATACGCAGTATTTT. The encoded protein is CASSFSGADTQYF. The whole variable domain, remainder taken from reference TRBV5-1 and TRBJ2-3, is KAGVTQTPRYLIKTRGQQVTLSCSPISGHRSVSWYQQTPGQGLQFLFEYFSETQRNKGNFPGRFSGRQFSNSRSEMNVSTLELGDSALYLCASSFSGADTQYFGPGTRLTVL.

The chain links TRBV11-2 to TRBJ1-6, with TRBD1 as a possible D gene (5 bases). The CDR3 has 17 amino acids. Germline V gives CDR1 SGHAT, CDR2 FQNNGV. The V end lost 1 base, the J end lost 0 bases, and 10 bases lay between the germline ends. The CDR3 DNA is TGTGCCAGCAGCTTAGTGGCAGGGACCTCCTATAATTCACCCCTCCACTTT. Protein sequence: CASSLVAGTSYNSPLHF. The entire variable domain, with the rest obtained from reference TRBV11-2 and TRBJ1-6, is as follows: EAGVAQSPRYKIIEKRQSVAFWCNPISGHATLYWYQQILGQGPKLLIQFQNNGVVDDSQLPKDRFSAERLKGVDSTLKIQPAKLEDSAVYLCASSLVAGTSYNSPLHFGNGTRLTVT.

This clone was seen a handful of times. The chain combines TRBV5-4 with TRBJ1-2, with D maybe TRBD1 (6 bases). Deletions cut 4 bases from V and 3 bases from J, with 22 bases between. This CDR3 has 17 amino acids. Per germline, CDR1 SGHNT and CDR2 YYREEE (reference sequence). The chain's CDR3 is CASSPAGGRGKDYGYTF. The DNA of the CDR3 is TGTGCCAGCAGCCCCGCCGGGGGCAGGGGCAAGGACTATGGCTACACCTTC.

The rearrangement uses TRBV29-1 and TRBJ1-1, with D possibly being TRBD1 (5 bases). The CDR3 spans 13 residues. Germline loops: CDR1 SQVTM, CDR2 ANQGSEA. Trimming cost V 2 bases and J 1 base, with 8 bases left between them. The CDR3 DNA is TGCAGCGTTGAACACAGGAGGAACACTGAAGCTTTCTTT. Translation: CSVEHRRNTEAFF.

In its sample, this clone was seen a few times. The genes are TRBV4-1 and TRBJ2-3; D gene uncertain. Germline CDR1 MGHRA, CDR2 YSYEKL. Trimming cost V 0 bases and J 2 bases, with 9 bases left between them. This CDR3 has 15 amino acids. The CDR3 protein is CASSQEGYATDTQYF. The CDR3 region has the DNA TGCGCCAGCAGCCAAGAGGGCTACGCCACAGATACGCAGTATTTT.